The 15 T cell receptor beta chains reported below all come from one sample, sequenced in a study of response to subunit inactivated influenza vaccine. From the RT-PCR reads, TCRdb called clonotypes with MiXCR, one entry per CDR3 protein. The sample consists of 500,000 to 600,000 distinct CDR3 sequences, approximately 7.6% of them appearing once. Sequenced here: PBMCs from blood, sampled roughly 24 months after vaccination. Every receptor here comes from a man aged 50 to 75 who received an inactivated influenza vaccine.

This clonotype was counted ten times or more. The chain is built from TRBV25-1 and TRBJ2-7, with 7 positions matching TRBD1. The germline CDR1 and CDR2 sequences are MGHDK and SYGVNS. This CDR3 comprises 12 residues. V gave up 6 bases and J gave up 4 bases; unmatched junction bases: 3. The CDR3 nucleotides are TGTGCCAGCAGGGGACAGAGATACGAGCAGTACTTC. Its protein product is CASRGQRYEQYF.

CDR3 in amino acids: CASRTSGAGRTDTQYF. CDR3 nucleotides: TGTGCCAGCAGAACCTCAGGGGCGGGGCGTACAGATACGCAGTATTTT. The chain couples TRBV12-3 or TRBV12-4 to TRBJ2-3, with D perhaps assigned TRBD1 or TRBD2 (6 bases each). CDR3 length equals 16 residues. Trimming cost V 6 bases and J 3 bases, with 19 bases left between them.

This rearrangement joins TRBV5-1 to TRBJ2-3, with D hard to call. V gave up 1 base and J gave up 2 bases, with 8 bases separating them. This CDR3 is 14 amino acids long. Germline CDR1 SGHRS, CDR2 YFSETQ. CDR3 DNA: TGCGCCAGCAGCTTGACCGGAACCACAGATACGCAGTATTTT. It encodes CASSLTGTTDTQYF.

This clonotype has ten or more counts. The CDR3 loop reads CASSRLGTSYEQYF. As DNA, the CDR3 is TGTGCCAGCAGCCGACTGGGGACGTCCTACGAGCAGTACTTC. This sequence joins TRBV7-2 and TRBJ2-7; D tentatively fits TRBD1 or TRBD2 (5 bases each). This CDR3 spans 14 amino acids. Trimming took off 5 bases at V and 1 base at J, with 12 bases between the two ends. Germline CDR1 SGHTA, CDR2 FQGNSA.

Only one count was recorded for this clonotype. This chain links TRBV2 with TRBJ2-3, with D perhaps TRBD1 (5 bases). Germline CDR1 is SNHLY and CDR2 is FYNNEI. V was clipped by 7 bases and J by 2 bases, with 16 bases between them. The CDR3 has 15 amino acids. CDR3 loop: CASKGRETLTDTQYF. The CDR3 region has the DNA TGTGCCAGCAAGGGGCGTGAGACCCTCACAGATACGCAGTATTTT.

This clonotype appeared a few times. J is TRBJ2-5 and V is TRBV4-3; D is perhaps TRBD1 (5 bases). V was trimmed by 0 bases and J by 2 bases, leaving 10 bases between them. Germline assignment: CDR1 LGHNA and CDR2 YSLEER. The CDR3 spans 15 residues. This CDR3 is CASSQDRQGQETQYF. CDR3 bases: TGCGCCAGCAGCCAAGATAGGCAGGGTCAAGAGACCCAGTACTTC.

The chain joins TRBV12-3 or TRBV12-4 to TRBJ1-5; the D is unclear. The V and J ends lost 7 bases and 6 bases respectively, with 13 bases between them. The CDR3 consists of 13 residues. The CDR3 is CASTAFSGQPQHF. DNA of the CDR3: TGTGCCAGCACCGCGTTTTCAGGTCAGCCCCAGCATTTT.

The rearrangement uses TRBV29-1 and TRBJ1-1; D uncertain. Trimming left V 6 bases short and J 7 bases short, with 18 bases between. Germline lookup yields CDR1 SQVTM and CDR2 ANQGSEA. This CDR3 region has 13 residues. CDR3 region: CSVSPTQAVEAFF. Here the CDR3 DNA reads TGCAGCGTCTCGCCGACCCAGGCTGTTGAAGCTTTCTTT.

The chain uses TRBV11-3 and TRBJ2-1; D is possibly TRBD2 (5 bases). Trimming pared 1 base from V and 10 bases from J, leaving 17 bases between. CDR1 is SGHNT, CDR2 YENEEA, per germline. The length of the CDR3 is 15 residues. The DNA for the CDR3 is TGTGCCAGCAGCTTAGGAGGGAGAGTGAGTGGGGAGCAGTTCTTC. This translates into CASSLGGRVSGEQFF.

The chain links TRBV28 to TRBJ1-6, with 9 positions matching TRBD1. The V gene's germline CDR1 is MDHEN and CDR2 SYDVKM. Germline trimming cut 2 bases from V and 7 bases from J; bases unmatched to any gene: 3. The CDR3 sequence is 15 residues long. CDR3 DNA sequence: TGTGCCAGCAGTTTACCCGGACAGGGGAATTCACCCCTCCACTTT. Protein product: CASSLPGQGNSPLHF.

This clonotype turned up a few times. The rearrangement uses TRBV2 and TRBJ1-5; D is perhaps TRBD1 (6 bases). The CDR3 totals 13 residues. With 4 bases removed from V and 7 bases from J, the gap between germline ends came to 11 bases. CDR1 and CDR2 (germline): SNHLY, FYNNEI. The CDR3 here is CASSVSTGQPQHF. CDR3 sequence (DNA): TGTGCCAGCAGTGTATCCACAGGGCAGCCCCAGCATTTT.

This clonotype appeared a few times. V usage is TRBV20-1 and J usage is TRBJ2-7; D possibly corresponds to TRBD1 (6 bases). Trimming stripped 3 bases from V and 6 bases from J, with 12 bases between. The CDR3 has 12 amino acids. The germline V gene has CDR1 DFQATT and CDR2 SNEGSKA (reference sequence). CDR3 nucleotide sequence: TGCAGTGCTAGGGCAGGGGTCGGCGAGCAGTACTTC. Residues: CSARAGVGEQYF.

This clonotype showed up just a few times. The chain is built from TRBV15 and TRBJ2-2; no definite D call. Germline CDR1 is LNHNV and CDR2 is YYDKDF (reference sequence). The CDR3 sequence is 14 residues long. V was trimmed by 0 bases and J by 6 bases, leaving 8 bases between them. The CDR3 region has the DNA TGTGCCACCAGCAGAGATGTAGAGGCCGGGGAGCTGTTTTTT. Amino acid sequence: CATSRDVEAGELFF.

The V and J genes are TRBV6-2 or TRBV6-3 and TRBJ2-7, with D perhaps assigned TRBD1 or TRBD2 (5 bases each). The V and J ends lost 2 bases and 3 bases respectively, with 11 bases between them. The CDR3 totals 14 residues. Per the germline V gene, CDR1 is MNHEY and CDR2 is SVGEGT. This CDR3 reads CASSYRGGYYEQYF. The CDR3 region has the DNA TGTGCCAGCAGTTACCGGGGCGGATACTACGAGCAGTACTTC.

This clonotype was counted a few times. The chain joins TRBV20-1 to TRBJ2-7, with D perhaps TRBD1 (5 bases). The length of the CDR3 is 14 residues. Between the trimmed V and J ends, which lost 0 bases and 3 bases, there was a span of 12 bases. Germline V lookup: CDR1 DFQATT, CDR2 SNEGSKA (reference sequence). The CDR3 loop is CSARDRVGVYEQYF. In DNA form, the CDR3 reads TGCAGTGCTAGAGATCGGGTAGGGGTCTACGAGCAGTACTTC.